Following are 10 T cell receptor beta chains from one sample sequenced in a study of cytomegalovirus exposure and HLA in healthy donors. The PCR contained 60 Vbeta and 13 Jbeta primers. Profiled with immunoSEQ multiplex PCR; TCRdb holds only in-frame clones, not every one. The data show roughly 140,000 clones, roughly three quarters seen once. Sequenced: PBMCs. Every receptor here comes from a woman aged 25 to 45 in good health and CMV-seronegative.

The chain links TRBV6-5 to TRBJ2-1; D is unresolved. The V end was cut by 6 bases, the J end by 8 bases, with 11 bases between. This CDR3 is built from 12 residues. Per the germline V gene, CDR1 is MNHEY and CDR2 is SVGAGI. CDR3 sequence (DNA): TGTGCCAGCAGCTCCACGAGGTATGAGCAGTTCTTC. This encodes CASSSTRYEQFF.

In its sample, this clone was seen a few times. The V and J genes are TRBV30 and TRBJ2-1; 9 nucleotides align to TRBD1. The CDR3 totals 13 residues. Per germline, CDR1 GTSNPN and CDR2 SVGIG (reference sequence). V shed 1 base, J shed 15 bases, and the junction held 10 bases outside the gene matches. The CDR3 region is CAWSAGTGLLRFF. Written as DNA, the CDR3 is TGTGCCTGGAGTGCTGGGACAGGGTTATTGAGGTTCTTC.

V is TRBV27 and J is TRBJ2-1, with a weak D call TRBD2 (6 bases). Trimming stripped 8 bases from V and 2 bases from J, with 13 bases between. The germline V gene encodes CDR1 MNHEY and CDR2 SMNVEV (reference sequence). This CDR3 region has 14 residues. The CDR3 sequence is CASCGGFPYNEQFF. The CDR3, as DNA: TGTGCCAGCTGTGGGGGGTTCCCCTACAATGAGCAGTTCTTC.

This sequence joins TRBV19 and TRBJ2-1, with 10 positions matching TRBD2. V shed 3 bases and J 10 bases; nucleotides not matched to a gene: 15. This CDR3 is built from 17 residues. Germline-derived CDR1 and CDR2 are LNHDA and SQIVND (reference sequence). Written as DNA, the CDR3 is TGTGCCAGTAGTATCCGTTCCGGGACTAGCGTGAGCGGGGAGCAGTTCTTC. Translated: CASSIRSGTSVSGEQFF. The whole variable domain, filled in from reference TRBV19 and TRBJ2-1, reads DGGITQSPKYLFRKEGQNVTLSCEQNLNHDAMYWYRQDPGQGLRLIYYSQIVNDFQKGDIAEGYSVSREKKESFPLTVTSAQKNPTAFYLCASSIRSGTSVSGEQFFGPGTRLTVL.

The V and J genes are TRBV5-5 and TRBJ2-7, with 7 bases that match TRBD2. The germline CDR1 and CDR2 sequences are SGHKS and YYEKEE (reference sequence). The CDR3 extends over 16 amino acids. The junction had 10 bases not matched to a gene; V was cut back by 1 base and J by 3 bases. The CDR3 sequence: CASSLNGVGTIYEQYV. The CDR3 bases are TGTGCCAGCAGCTTGAACGGCGTCGGGACTATCTACGAGCAGTACGTC.

The chain combines TRBV7-2 with TRBJ1-2, with unresolved D. V lost 3 bases and J lost 8, with 22 bases in between. This CDR3 is built from 16 residues. CDR1 and CDR2 from the germline V gene are SGHTA and FQGNSA. The CDR3 spells CASSFSRDPDRGGYTF. The DNA of the CDR3 is TGTGCCAGCAGCTTTAGTAGGGATCCCGATCGCGGGGGCTACACCTTC.

V usage is TRBV7-3 and J usage is TRBJ2-2; 9 bases line up with TRBD2. The germline V gene has CDR1 SGHTA and CDR2 FQGTGA. The junction had 2 bases not matched to a gene; V was cut back by 2 bases and J by 4 bases. CDR3 length: 15 amino acids. This CDR3 reads CASSLAGGTTGELFF. Written as DNA, the CDR3 is TGTGCCAGCAGCTTAGCGGGGGGGACCACCGGGGAGCTGTTTTTT.

The chain joins TRBV28 to TRBJ1-4; a weak D match, TRBD1 (6 bases). The CDR3 is 15 residues long. V was clipped by 8 bases and J by 3 bases, with 16 bases between them. Germline V lookup: CDR1 MDHEN, CDR2 SYDVKM. The CDR3 DNA follows: TGTGCCAGCGCCGTAGTGGGGGCGGCTAATGAAAAACTGTTTTTT. Its translation is CASAVVGAANEKLFF.

The V and J genes are TRBV30 and TRBJ1-5; the D gene is possibly TRBD1 (6 bases). Trimming took 2 bases from V and 5 from J, leaving 10 bases between them. In germline, CDR1 is GTSNPN, CDR2 SVGIG (reference sequence). The CDR3 length is 13 residues. CDR3 in DNA: TGTGCCTGGAGTAACAGGGATCATCAGCCCCAGCATTTT. The encoded protein is CAWSNRDHQPQHF.

V and J are TRBV5-3 and TRBJ2-7; TRBD1 matches at 7 bases. TRBV5-3 is given ORF status, its function remaining uncertain. The V segment lost 3 bases and the J segment 6 bases; nucleotides outside the gene matches: 3. The CDR3 extends over 12 amino acids. This chain's CDR3 is CARSSRGSEQYV. CDR3 sequence (DNA): TGTGCCAGAAGCTCCAGGGGGAGCGAGCAGTACGTC.